This T cell receptor beta chain came from a study of CD8+CD57+ T cells in acquired aplastic anemia. Study results and caveats: The same twenty-nine CD8+ CDR3 sequences occurred in patients and in controls. CD8+ Simpson's diversity did not differ significantly between patients and controls.

Using genomic DNA as the template, TCR beta VDJ and CDR3 profiling was carried out. MiXCR, applied by TCRdb to the reads, yields one record per CDR3 protein. This sample has around 170,000 distinct CDR3 sequences; about half occur once, and the top ten carry 2.9%. Regarding this clonotype: Its antigen remains unidentified.

The origin of this receptor is a human donor in good health. The sequenced material came from sorted CD4+, CD8+, or CD8+CD57+ T cells (not recorded which) from PBMCs.

The CDR3 reads CAISEGGNGYTF. Written as DNA, the CDR3 is TGTGCCATCAGTGAGGGGGGCAATGGCTACACCTTC. The V and J genes are TRBV10-3 and TRBJ1-2, with a tentative D call TRBD1 (6 bases). CDR3 size: 12 residues. Germline assignment: CDR1 ENHRY and CDR2 SYGVKD. V was cut by 2 bases and J by 6 bases, with 7 bases left in between.